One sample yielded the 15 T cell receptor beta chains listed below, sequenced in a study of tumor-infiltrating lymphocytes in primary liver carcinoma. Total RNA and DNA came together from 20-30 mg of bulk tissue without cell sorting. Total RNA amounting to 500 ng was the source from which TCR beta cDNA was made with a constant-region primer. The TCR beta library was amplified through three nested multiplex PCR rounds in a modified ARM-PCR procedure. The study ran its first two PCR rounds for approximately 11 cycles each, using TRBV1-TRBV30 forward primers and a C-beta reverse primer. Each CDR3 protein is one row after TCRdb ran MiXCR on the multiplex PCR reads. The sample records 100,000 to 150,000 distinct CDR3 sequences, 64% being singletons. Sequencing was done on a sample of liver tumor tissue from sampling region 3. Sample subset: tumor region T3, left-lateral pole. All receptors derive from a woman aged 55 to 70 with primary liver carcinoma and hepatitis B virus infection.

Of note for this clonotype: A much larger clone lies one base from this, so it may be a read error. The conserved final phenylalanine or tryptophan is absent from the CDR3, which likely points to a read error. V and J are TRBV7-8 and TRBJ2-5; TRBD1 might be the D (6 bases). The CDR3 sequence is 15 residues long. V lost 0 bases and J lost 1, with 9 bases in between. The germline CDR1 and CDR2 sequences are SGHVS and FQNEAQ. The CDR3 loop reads CASSLAQGTQETQYL. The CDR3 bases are TGTGCCAGCAGCTTAGCCCAGGGGACCCAAGAGACCCAGTACCTC.

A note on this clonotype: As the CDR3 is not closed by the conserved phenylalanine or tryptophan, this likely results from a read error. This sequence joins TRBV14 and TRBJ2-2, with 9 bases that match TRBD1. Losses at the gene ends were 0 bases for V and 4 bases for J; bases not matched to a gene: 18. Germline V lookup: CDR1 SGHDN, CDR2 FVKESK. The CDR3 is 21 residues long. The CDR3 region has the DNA TGTGCCAGCAGCCAAGATACACCATACGAATTCCGGGACAGGGTCACCGGGGAGCTGTTTGTT. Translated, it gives CASSQDTPYEFRDRVTGELFV.

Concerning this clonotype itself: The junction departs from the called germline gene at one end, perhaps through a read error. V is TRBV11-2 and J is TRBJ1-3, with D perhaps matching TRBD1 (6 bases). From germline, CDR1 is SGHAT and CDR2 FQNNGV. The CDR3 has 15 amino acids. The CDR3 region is CASSLGDNSGNTMYF. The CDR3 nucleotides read TGTGCCAGCAGCCTTGGGGACAATTCCGGAAACACCATGTATTTT. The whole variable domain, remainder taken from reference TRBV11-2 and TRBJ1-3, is EAGVAQSPRYKIIEKRQSVAFWCNPISGHATLYWYQQILGQGPKLLIQFQNNGVVDDSQLPKDRFSAERLKGVDSTLKIQPAKLEDSAVYLCASSLGDNSGNTMYFGEGSWLTVV.

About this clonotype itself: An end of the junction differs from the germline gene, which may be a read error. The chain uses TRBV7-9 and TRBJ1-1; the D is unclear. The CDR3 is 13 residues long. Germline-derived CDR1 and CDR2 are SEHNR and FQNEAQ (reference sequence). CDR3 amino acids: CANSLEGVAEAFF. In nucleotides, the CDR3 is TGTGCCAACAGCTTGGAGGGCGTGGCTGAAGCTTTCTTT.

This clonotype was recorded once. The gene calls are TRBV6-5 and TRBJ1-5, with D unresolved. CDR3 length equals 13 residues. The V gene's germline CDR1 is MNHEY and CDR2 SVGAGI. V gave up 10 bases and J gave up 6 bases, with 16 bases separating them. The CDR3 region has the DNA TGTGCCAATAGTTTGACCTCAATTCAGCCCCAGCATTTT. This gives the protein CANSLTSIQPQHF.

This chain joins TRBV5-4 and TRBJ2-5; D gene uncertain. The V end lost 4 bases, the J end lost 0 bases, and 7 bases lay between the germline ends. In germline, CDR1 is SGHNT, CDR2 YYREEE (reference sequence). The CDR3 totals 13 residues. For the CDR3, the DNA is TGTGCCAGCAGCCAATTAAACCAAGAGACCCAGTACTTC. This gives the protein CASSQLNQETQYF.

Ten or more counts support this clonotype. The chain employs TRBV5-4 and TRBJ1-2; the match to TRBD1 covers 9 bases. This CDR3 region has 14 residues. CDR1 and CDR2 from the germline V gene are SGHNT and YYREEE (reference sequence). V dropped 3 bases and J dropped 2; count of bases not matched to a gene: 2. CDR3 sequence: CASSSTGGNYGYTF. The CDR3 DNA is TGTGCCAGCAGCTCGACAGGGGGGAACTATGGCTACACCTTC.

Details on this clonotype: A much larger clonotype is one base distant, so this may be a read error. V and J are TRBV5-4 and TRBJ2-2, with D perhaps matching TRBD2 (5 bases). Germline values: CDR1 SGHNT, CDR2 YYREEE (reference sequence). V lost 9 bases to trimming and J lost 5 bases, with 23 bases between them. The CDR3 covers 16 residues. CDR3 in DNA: TGTGCCACCAGTACCGGACTTCTCTCGGGGACCGGGGAGCTGTTTTTT. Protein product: CATSTGLLSGTGELFF.

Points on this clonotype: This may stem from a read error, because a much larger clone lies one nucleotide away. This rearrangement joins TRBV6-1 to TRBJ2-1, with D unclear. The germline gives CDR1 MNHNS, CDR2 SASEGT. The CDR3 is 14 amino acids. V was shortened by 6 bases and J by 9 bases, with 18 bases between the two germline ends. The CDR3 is CASSLKKGSGEQFF. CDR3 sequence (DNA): TGTGCCAGCAGCCTCAAGAAAGGGTCCGGTGAGCAGTTCTTC.

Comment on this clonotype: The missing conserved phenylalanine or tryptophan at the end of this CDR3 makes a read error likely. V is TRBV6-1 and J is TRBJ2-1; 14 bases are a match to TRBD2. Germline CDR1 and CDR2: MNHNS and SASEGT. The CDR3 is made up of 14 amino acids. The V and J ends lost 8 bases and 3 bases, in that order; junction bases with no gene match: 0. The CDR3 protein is CASGLAGGYNEQFS. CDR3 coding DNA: TGTGCCAGCGGACTAGCGGGAGGCTACAATGAGCAGTTCTCC.

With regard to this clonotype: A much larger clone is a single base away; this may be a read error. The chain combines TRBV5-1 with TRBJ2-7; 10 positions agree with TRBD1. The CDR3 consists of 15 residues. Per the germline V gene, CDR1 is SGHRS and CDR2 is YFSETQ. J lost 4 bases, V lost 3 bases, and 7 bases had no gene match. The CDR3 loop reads CASSWGQGFSYEQYF. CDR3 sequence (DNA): TGCGCCAGCAGCTGGGGACAGGGGTTTTCGTACGAGCAGTACTTC.

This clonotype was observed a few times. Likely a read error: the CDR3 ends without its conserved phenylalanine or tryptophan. The CDR3 here is CASSPYGTGTGGKYEQYL. CDR3 DNA sequence: TGTGCCAGTAGCCCATATGGGACCGGGACAGGGGGCAAATACGAGCAGTACCTC. The rearrangement joins TRBV19 to TRBJ2-7, with TRBD1 matching over 12 bases. CDR3 length: 18 amino acids. CDR1 and CDR2 (germline): LNHDA, SQIVND (reference sequence). The J segment lost 4 bases and the V segment lost 6 bases, leaving 16 bases of the junction unmatched.

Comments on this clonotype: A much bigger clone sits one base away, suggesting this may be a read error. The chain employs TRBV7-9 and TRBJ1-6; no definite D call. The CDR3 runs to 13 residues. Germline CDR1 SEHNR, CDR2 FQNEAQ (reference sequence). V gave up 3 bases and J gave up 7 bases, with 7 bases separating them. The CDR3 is CASSLDGNSPLHF. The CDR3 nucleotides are TGTGCCAGCAGCTTGGACGGGAATTCACCCCTCCACTTT.

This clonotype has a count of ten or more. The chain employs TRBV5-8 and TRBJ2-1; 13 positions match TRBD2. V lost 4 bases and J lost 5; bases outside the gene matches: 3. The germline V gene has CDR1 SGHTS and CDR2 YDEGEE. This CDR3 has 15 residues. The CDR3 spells CASSTGTSGNNEQFF. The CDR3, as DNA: TGTGCCAGCAGCACCGGGACTAGCGGGAACAATGAGCAGTTCTTC. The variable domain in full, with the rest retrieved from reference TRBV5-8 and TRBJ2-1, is EAGVTQSPTHLIKTRGQQATLRCSPISGHTSVYWYQQALGLGLQFLLWYDEGEERNRGNFPPRFSGRQFPNYSSELNVNALELEDSALYLCASSTGTSGNNEQFFGPGTRLTVL.

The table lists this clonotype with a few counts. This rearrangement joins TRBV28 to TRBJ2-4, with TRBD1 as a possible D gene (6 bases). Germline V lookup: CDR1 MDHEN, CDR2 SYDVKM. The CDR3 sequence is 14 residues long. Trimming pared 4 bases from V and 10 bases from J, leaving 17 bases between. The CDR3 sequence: CASSWRTQGNIQYF. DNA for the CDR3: TGTGCCAGCAGTTGGAGGACCCAGGGGAATATTCAGTACTTC. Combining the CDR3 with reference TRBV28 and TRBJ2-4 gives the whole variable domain DVKVTQSSRYLVKRTGEKVFLECVQDMDHENMFWYRQDPGLGLRLIYFSYDVKMKEKGDIPEGYSVSREKKERFSLILESASTNQTSMYLCASSWRTQGNIQYFGAGTRLSVL.